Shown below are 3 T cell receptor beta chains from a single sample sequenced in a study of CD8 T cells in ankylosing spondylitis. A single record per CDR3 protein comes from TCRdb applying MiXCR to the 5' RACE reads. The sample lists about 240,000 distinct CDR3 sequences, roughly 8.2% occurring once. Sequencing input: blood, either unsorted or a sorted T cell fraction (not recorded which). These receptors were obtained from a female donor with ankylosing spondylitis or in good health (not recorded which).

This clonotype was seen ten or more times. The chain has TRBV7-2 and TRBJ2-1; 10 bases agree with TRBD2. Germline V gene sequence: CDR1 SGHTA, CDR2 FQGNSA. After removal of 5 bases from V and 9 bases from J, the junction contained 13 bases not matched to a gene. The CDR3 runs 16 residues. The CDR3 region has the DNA TGTGCCAGCAGCCTCGGACTAGCGGTTGGGACCGGTGAGCAGTTCTTC. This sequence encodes CASSLGLAVGTGEQFF.

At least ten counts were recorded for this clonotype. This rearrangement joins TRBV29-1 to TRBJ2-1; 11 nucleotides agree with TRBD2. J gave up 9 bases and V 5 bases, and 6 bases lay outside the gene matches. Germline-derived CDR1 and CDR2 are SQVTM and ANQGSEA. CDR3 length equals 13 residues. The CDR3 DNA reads TGCAGCGTTTTACTAGCGGGAGTCATTGAGCAGTTCTTC. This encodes CSVLLAGVIEQFF.

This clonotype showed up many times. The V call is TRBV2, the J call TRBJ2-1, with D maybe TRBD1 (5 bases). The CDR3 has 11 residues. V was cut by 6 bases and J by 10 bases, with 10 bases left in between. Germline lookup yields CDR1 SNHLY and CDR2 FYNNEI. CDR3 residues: CASRAPGEQFF. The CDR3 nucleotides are TGTGCCAGCAGGGCCCCAGGGGAGCAGTTCTTC.